A single sample gave rise to the 14 T cell receptor beta chains below, sequenced in a study of CXCR3-negative and CXCR3-positive naive CD8 T cells. Findings and caveats of the study: Naive cells positive for CXCR3 carried more hydrophobic TRB CDR3s than CXCR3-negative ones.

For these receptors, no antigen is known. TRB cDNA was prepared as libraries by UMI-labeled 5' RACE. For each CDR3 protein, TCRdb gives one entry from its re-call of the 5' RACE reads, without DNA. This sample's table has some 100,000 distinct CDR3 sequences. Sequencing used naive CXCR3+ CD8+ T cells from blood. The subset here: CD45RO-CCR7+CD27+CD95- naive CD8+ T cells expressing CXCR3 (TNR3+). These receptors were collected from a human donor in good health. Some clones in this sample may be carry-over from other donors' samples.

The chain is built from TRBV12-3 or TRBV12-4 and TRBJ2-5. This CDR3 is 11 amino acids long. CDR3 protein: CASSLLETQYF.

The V call is TRBV4-1, the J call TRBJ2-1; TCRdb selects TRBD2, and the lack of DNA leaves this call unchecked. The germline V gene has CDR1 MGHRA and CDR2 YSYEKL. The CDR3 contains 15 residues. Here the CDR3 reads CASSRELAGYNEQFF.

This chain uses TRBV7-2 with TRBJ2-1; TCRdb selects TRBD2, and the lack of DNA leaves this call unchecked. Germline V gene data show CDR1 as SGHTA and CDR2 as FQGNSA. The CDR3 length is 15 residues. The CDR3 here is CASSPPGGHYNEQFF.

The chain joins TRBV6-4 to TRBJ2-1; the D call from TCRdb, TRBD1, cannot be confirmed without DNA. CDR1 MRHNA and CDR2 SNTAGT come from the germline V gene. The CDR3 loop spans 15 amino acids. CDR3 protein: CASSPGGESYNEQFF.

The chain uses TRBV6-1 and TRBJ1-5. Germline V gene lookup returns CDR1 MNHNS and CDR2 SASEGT. This CDR3 spans 15 amino acids. The CDR3 sequence: CTSSEAGDSNQPQHF.

The chain combines TRBV5-1 with TRBJ2-2. CDR3 size: 14 residues. Germline loops: CDR1 SGHRS, CDR2 YFSETQ. CDR3: CASSFLGNTGELFF. The complete variable domain, with remaining parts taken from reference TRBV5-1 and TRBJ2-2, reads KAGVTQTPRYLIKTRGQQVTLSCSPISGHRSVSWYQQTPGQGLQFLFEYFSETQRNKGNFPGRFSGRQFSNSRSEMNVSTLELGDSALYLCASSFLGNTGELFFGEGSRLTVL.

The gene calls are TRBV12-3 or TRBV12-4 and TRBJ2-1. This CDR3 is built from 14 residues. CDR3 sequence reads: CASSLSRNYNEQFF.

This chain connects TRBV7-9 to TRBJ2-1. CDR1 is SEHNR and CDR2 is FQNEAQ in the germline V gene (reference sequence). The CDR3 extends over 13 amino acids. This chain's CDR3 is CASSLFDYNEQFF.

V usage is TRBV9 and J usage is TRBJ2-2; the TCRdb call, TRBD1, lacks DNA for checking. This CDR3 spans 18 amino acids. Germline V CDR1 and CDR2: SGDLS, YYNGEE. The CDR3 loop is CASSAGAVGRTITGELFF.

The chain recombines TRBV7-9 with TRBJ1-1; the TRBD1 assignment by TCRdb is unverifiable without DNA. CDR3 length: 15 residues. Germline CDR1 is SEHNR and CDR2 is FQNEAQ (reference sequence). This CDR3 is CASSLGQGLNTEAFF.

The rearrangement links TRBV12-3 or TRBV12-4 to TRBJ2-7; without DNA, the TCRdb call of TRBD1 cannot be checked. This CDR3 contains 15 residues. CDR3 sequence: CASTQTSPNPYEQYF.

The chain combines TRBV20-1 with TRBJ1-2; the TCRdb call, TRBD1, lacks DNA for checking. The germline CDR1 and CDR2 sequences are DFQATT and SNEGSKA (reference sequence). The length of the CDR3 is 17 residues. CDR3 residues: CSARDPGGHPLDYGYTF.

This rearrangement joins TRBV28 to TRBJ1-1. Germline assignment: CDR1 MDHEN and CDR2 SYDVKM. The CDR3 length is 13 residues. CDR3 loop: CASSFGSYTEAFF. Using reference TRBV28 and TRBJ1-1 for the parts outside the CDR3, the full variable domain is DVKVTQSSRYLVKRTGEKVFLECVQDMDHENMFWYRQDPGLGLRLIYFSYDVKMKEKGDIPEGYSVSREKKERFSLILESASTNQTSMYLCASSFGSYTEAFFGQGTRLTVV.

The chain is built from TRBV20-1 and TRBJ1-3. The CDR3 covers 11 residues. In germline, CDR1 is DFQATT, CDR2 SNEGSKA (reference sequence). The CDR3: CSGVRGNTIYF.